This T cell receptor (beta chain) was sequenced during a study of regulatory T cells in long-lasting Graves disease. Study-wide context: Freshly diagnosed Graves' patients had used antithyroid drugs for under 3 months.

The table lists this clonotype with many counts. Between the trimmed V and J ends, which lost 1 base and 7 bases, there was a span of 5 bases. The CDR3 spans 11 residues. The germline gives CDR1 SEHNR, CDR2 FQNEAQ (reference sequence). Time point here: newly diagnosed GD, antithyroid drugs for less than 3 months. There was RNA extracted from PBMCs, and the TCR library was made from it. Per American Thyroid Association guidelines, Graves' disease was diagnosed. Libraries of TCR beta came from iRepertoire HTBI primers plus Arm-PCR of CDR3 regions. A single record per CDR3 protein comes from TCRdb applying MiXCR to the multiplex PCR reads. The table includes more than 450,000 distinct CDR3 sequences, 15% to 20% detected once. These data were also filed under a second study, of T cells in Graves' hyperthyroidism and ophthalmopathy. In that study: TCR CDR3 regions were first amplified by RT-PCR with HTBI primers. Ophthalmopathy was distinguished from stable hyperthyroidism by 13 V-J signatures.

The chain uses TRBV7-9 and TRBJ2-7; the D is unclear. This clonotype was sampled from a man aged 35-49 years with Graves disease. The material was peripheral blood mononuclear cells (PBMCs), obtained at new diagnosis, from a patient treated with antithyroid drugs. CDR3 loop: CASSLDGEQYF. The DNA of the CDR3 is TGTGCCAGCAGCTTAGATGGGGAGCAGTACTTC.